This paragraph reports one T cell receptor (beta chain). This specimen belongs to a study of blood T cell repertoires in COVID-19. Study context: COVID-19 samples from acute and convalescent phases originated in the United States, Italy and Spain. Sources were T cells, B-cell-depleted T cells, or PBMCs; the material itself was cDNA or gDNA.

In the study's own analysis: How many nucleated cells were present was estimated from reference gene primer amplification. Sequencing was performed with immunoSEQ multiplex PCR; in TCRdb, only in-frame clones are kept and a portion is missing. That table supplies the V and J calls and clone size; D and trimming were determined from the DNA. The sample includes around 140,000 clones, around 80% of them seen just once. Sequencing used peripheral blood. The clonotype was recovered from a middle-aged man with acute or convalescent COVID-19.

The CDR3 region has the DNA TGTGCCAGCAGTGGTAACAGGCAAGAGACCCAGTACTTC. Residues: CASSGNRQETQYF. The chain employs TRBV2 and TRBJ2-5, with D possibly TRBD1 on 5 matching bases. Germline lookup yields CDR1 SNHLY and CDR2 FYNNEI. CDR3 length equals 13 residues. V lost 4 bases and J 2 bases, leaving 8 bases between the germline ends.